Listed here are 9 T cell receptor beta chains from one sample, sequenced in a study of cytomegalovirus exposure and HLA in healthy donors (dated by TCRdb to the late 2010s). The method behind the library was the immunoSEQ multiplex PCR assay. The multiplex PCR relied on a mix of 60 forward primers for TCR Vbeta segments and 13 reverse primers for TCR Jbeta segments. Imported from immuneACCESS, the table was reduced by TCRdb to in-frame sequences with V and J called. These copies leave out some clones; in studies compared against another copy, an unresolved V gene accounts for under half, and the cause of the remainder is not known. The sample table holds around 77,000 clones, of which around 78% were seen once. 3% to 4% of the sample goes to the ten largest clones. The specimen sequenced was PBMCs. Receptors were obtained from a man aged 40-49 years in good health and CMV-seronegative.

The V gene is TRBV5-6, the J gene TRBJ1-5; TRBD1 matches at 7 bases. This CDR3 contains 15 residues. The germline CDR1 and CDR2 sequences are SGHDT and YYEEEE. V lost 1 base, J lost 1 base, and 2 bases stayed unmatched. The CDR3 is CASSLTGESNQPQHF. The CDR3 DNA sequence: TGTGCCAGCAGCTTGACAGGGGAAAGCAATCAGCCCCAGCATTTT.

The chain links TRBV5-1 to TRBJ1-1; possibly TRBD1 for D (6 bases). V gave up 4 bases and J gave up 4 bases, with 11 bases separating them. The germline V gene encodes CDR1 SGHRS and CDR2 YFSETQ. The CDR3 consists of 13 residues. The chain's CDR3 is CASSLGAGTEAFF. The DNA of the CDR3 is TGCGCCAGCAGCCTGGGGGCTGGCACTGAAGCTTTCTTT.

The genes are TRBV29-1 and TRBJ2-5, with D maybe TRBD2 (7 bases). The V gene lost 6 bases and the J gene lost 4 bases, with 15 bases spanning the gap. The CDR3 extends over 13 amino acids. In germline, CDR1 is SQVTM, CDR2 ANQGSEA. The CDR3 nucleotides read TGCAGCGTCGACTCGGGGGGCCCAGAGACCCAGTACTTC. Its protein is CSVDSGGPETQYF.

The CDR3 bases are TGTGCCAGCAAAAAGGTCCAAGGAGACATTCAGTACTTC. The encoded protein is CASKKVQGDIQYF. The V and J genes are TRBV7-2 and TRBJ2-4; D unclear. The CDR3 loop spans 13 amino acids. Looked up from germline, CDR1 is SGHTA and CDR2 is FQGNSA. Trimming removed 7 bases from V and 8 bases from J, with 15 bases in between.

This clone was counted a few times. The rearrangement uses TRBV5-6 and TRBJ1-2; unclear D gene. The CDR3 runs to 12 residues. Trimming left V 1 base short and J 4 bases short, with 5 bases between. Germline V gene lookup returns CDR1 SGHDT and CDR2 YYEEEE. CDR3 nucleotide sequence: TGTGCCAGCAGCTTGTCAGGCTATGGCTACACCTTC. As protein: CASSLSGYGYTF.

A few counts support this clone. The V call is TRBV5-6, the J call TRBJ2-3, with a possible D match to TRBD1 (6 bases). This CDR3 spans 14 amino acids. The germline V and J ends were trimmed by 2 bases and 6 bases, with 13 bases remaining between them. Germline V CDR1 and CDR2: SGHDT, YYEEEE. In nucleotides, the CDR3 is TGTGCCAGCAGCTTCTCCTCAGGGGCGGATACGCAGTATTTT. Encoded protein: CASSFSSGADTQYF.

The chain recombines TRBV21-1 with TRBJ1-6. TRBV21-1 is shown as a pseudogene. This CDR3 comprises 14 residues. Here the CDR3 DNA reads TGTGCCAGCAGCCGGACGGGGAAGAATTCACCCCTCCACTTT. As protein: CASSRTGKNSPLHF.

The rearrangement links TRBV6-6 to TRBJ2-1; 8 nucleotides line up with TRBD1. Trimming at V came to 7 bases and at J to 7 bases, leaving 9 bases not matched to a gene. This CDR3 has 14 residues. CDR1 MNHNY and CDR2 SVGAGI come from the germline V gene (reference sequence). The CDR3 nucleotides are TGTGCCAGCACCACGACAGGGGATGTGAATGAGCAGTTCTTC. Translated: CASTTTGDVNEQFF.

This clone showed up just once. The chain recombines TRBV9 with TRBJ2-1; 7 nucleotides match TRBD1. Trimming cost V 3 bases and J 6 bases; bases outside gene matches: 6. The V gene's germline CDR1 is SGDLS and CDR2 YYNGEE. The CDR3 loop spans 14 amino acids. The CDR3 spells CASSGQGSINEQFF. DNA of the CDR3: TGTGCCAGCAGCGGACAGGGTTCTATCAATGAGCAGTTCTTC.